A single sample gave rise to the 21 T cell receptor beta chains below, sequenced in a study of cytomegalovirus exposure and HLA in healthy donors. Method: immunoSEQ multiplex PCR; TCRdb's copy keeps in-frame clones and lacks some. The sample shows roughly 330,000 clones, around 87% of them seen only once. Sequencing was carried out using PBMCs. The receptors stem from a woman aged 25 to 39 in good health and CMV-seropositive.

The V call is TRBV18, the J call TRBJ1-4; D possibly corresponds to TRBD1 (6 bases). Germline V gene sequence: CDR1 KGHSH, CDR2 LQKENI. Trimming removed 4 bases at V and 5 bases at J, with 11 bases between. This CDR3 region has 14 residues. CDR3 loop: CASSRSGANEKLFF. The CDR3 DNA reads TGTGCCAGCTCACGGTCAGGGGCCAATGAAAAACTGTTTTTT.

The chain joins TRBV30 to TRBJ1-4; D possibly corresponds to TRBD1 (6 bases). Germline CDR1 reads GTSNPN; CDR2 reads SVGIG (reference sequence). The V end was cut by 3 bases, the J end by 5 bases, with 13 bases between. This CDR3 contains 14 residues. CDR3 DNA sequence: TGTGCCTGGAGCCTATTAGGACAGAATGAAAAACTGTTTTTT. Its protein is CAWSLLGQNEKLFF.

The chain combines TRBV11-1 with TRBJ2-1, with 11 nucleotides matching TRBD2. Germline assignment: CDR1 SGHAT and CDR2 FQDESV (reference sequence). J was trimmed by 4 bases and V by 5 bases; bases with no gene match: 1. This CDR3 region has 14 residues. CDR3 bases: TGTGCCAGCAGCAGACTAGCGGGATACAATGAGCAGTTCTTC. Translating gives CASSRLAGYNEQFF.

The J gene is TRBJ1-3, the V gene TRBV5-1, with D unresolved. Germline V gives CDR1 SGHRS, CDR2 YFSETQ. The V and J ends lost 0 bases and 0 bases respectively, with 10 bases between them. The CDR3 extends over 16 amino acids. The chain's CDR3 is CASSLAPLSSGNTIYF. DNA of the CDR3: TGCGCCAGCAGCTTGGCCCCTCTATCCTCTGGAAACACCATATATTTT.

The chain employs TRBV9 and TRBJ1-2; 8 positions match TRBD1. Germline CDR1 is SGDLS and CDR2 is YYNGEE. V was clipped by 0 bases and J by 1 base; unmatched bases: 11. The CDR3 spans 18 residues. The CDR3 nucleotides read TGTGCCAGCAGCGTAGGGTCGACAGGGGTGGAGGTTAACTATGGCTACACCTTC. It yields the protein CASSVGSTGVEVNYGYTF.

The chain employs TRBV5-1 and TRBJ1-4, with a possible D match to TRBD1 (6 bases). The CDR3 sequence is 15 residues long. Germline V gene lookup returns CDR1 SGHRS and CDR2 YFSETQ. V lost 0 bases to trimming and J lost 6 bases, with 12 bases between them. This chain's CDR3 is CASSLEGGGDEKLFF. The DNA for the CDR3 is TGCGCCAGCAGCTTGGAAGGGGGAGGGGATGAAAAACTGTTTTTT.

The chain joins TRBV18 to TRBJ2-3; D is uncertain. The CDR3 extends over 12 amino acids. V was cut by 1 base and J by 5 bases, with 4 bases left in between. The germline V gene has CDR1 KGHSH and CDR2 LQKENI. The CDR3 DNA sequence: TGTGCCAGCTCACCACGAGTAGATACGCAGTATTTT. Its translation is CASSPRVDTQYF.

The J gene is TRBJ2-1, the V gene TRBV28; TRBD2 matches 9 bases. Germline V gene lookup returns CDR1 MDHEN and CDR2 SYDVKM. The CDR3 consists of 16 residues. Trimming took 5 bases from V and 2 from J; bases not matched to a gene: 7. CDR3 coding DNA: TGTGCCAGCAGTGCCGTCGTAGCGGGAGCCTACAATGAGCAGTTCTTC. Translation: CASSAVVAGAYNEQFF.

This sequence joins TRBV10-3 and TRBJ2-3, with D perhaps matching TRBD1 or TRBD2 (5 bases each). CDR1 is ENHRY and CDR2 is SYGVKD in the germline V gene. Deletions cut 6 bases from V and 0 bases from J, with 10 bases between. CDR3 length: 14 residues. DNA for the CDR3: TGTGCCATCAGGGCCGGGGCTAGCACAGATACGCAGTATTTT. It encodes CAIRAGASTDTQYF.

The rearrangement links TRBV6-6 to TRBJ2-7; 7 nucleotides align to TRBD1. Germline V CDR1 and CDR2: MNHNY, SVGAGI (reference sequence). V was clipped by 5 bases and J by 3 bases; unmatched bases: 7. This CDR3 comprises 14 residues. The CDR3 sequence: CASSNAGTVYEQYF. Here the CDR3 DNA reads TGTGCCAGCAGTAACGCCGGGACAGTCTACGAGCAGTACTTC.

This clone showed up just a few times. The chain carries TRBV5-1 and TRBJ1-2; tentative D call: TRBD1 (6 bases). CDR3 size: 14 residues. CDR1 SGHRS and CDR2 YFSETQ come from the germline V gene. V lost 3 bases, J lost 4 bases, and 13 bases lay in between. CDR3 sequence: CASSSAGGGYGYTF. CDR3 nucleotide sequence: TGCGCCAGCAGCTCCGCCGGGGGCGGCTATGGCTACACCTTC.

This rearrangement joins TRBV5-4 to TRBJ2-7; D is perhaps TRBD2 (6 bases). This CDR3 has 16 amino acids. Germline V gene data show CDR1 as SGHNT and CDR2 as YYREEE (reference sequence). With 4 bases removed from V and 0 bases from J, the gap between germline ends came to 17 bases. CDR3 DNA: TGTGCCAGCAGCAGACTTGGACTACCGAACTCCTACGAGCAGTACTTC. Protein product: CASSRLGLPNSYEQYF. Full variable domain (missing parts from reference TRBV5-4 and TRBJ2-7): ETGVTQSPTHLIKTRGQQVTLRCSSQSGHNTVSWYQQALGQGPQFIFQYYREEENGRGNFPPRFSGLQFPNYSSELNVNALELDDSALYLCASSRLGLPNSYEQYFGPGTRLTVT.

CDR3 DNA sequence: TGTGCCAGCAGCCCAACAGGGGTTGGAAACACCATATATTTT. It specifies CASSPTGVGNTIYF. V is TRBV6-6 and J is TRBJ1-3; 7 bases are a match to TRBD1. The germline V gene has CDR1 MNHNY and CDR2 SVGAGI (reference sequence). V shed 6 bases and J 3 bases; nucleotides not matched to a gene: 5. This CDR3 comprises 14 residues.

The chain combines TRBV11-2 with TRBJ1-1; D gene ambiguous. CDR3 length: 13 residues. In germline, CDR1 is SGHAT, CDR2 FQNNGV. With 1 base removed from V and 4 bases from J, the gap between germline ends came to 7 bases. In DNA, the CDR3 is TGTGCCAGCAGCTTAGTGACCGGCACTGAAGCTTTCTTT. It translates to CASSLVTGTEAFF.

This chain uses TRBV4-3 with TRBJ1-2; D remains ambiguous. The length of the CDR3 is 14 residues. Trimming shortened V by 5 bases and J by 5 bases, and 15 bases separated the two germline ends. Germline CDR1 and CDR2: LGHNA and YSLEER. The CDR3 region has the DNA TGCGCCAGCAGCTCCGTGGTAGCTGCGTATGGCTACACCTTC. This translates into CASSSVVAAYGYTF.

The chain uses TRBV19 and TRBJ1-5, with D perhaps matching TRBD1 (6 bases). This CDR3 has 14 amino acids. The ends were cut back, 5 bases at V and 6 bases at J, with 14 bases in the middle. Germline V gene lookup returns CDR1 LNHDA and CDR2 SQIVND (reference sequence). CDR3 DNA sequence: TGTGCCAGTAGTTCTGTCTTAGGGGGTCAGCCCCAGCATTTT. It codes for CASSSVLGGQPQHF.

The rearrangement joins TRBV25-1 to TRBJ2-1; D remains unclear. Germline V gene lookup returns CDR1 MGHDK and CDR2 SYGVNS. The CDR3 has 11 amino acids. V lost 2 bases, J lost 10 bases, and 6 bases lay in between. CDR3 sequence: CASSERWEQFF. Here the CDR3 DNA reads TGTGCCAGCAGTGAACGGTGGGAGCAGTTCTTC.

The chain couples TRBV7-8 to TRBJ1-5; 9 positions agree with TRBD1. V shed 5 bases, J shed 7 bases, and the junction held 9 bases outside the gene matches. Germline V CDR1 and CDR2: SGHVS, FQNEAQ. This CDR3 is 15 amino acids long. CDR3 in amino acids: CASSHEQGARQPQHF. The CDR3 bases are TGTGCCAGCAGCCACGAACAGGGGGCTAGACAGCCCCAGCATTTT.

This clone was counted between two and nine times. The chain combines TRBV5-1 with TRBJ1-2; TRBD1 might be the D (5 bases). V was trimmed by 2 bases and J by 4 bases, leaving 12 bases between them. Germline CDR1 SGHRS, CDR2 YFSETQ. CDR3 length: 14 residues. The CDR3 sequence: CASSFLWGIYGYTF. The CDR3 nucleotides are TGCGCCAGCAGCTTCCTTTGGGGGATCTATGGCTACACCTTC.

This chain connects TRBV7-3 to TRBJ2-2; D is perhaps TRBD1 (5 bases). This CDR3 contains 16 residues. V lost 0 bases and J lost 4, with 12 bases in between. Germline V gene lookup returns CDR1 SGHTA and CDR2 FQGTGA. CDR3 loop: CASSLTGRQVTGELFF. The CDR3 DNA is TGTGCCAGCAGCTTAACGGGGCGACAAGTCACCGGGGAGCTGTTTTTT.

This clone was seen more than once but under ten times. The CDR3 spells CASTGTIYEQYF. The CDR3 DNA is TGTGCCAGCACAGGCACAATCTACGAGCAGTACTTC. The rearrangement joins TRBV28 to TRBJ2-7; D gene unclear. Germline V gene data show CDR1 as MDHEN and CDR2 as SYDVKM. The CDR3 runs to 12 residues. The ends were cut back, 7 bases at V and 3 bases at J, with 10 bases in the middle.